This TCR beta chain was profiled in a study of cytomegalovirus exposure and HLA in healthy donors. PCR primers comprised 60 Vbeta and 13 Jbeta primers. Authors' processing steps: In a later analysis, of 80 million to 90 million unique beta chains, about 10 million appeared in at least two donors. The protocol was immunoSEQ multiplex PCR, while the TCRdb copy is restricted to in-frame clones and leaves out a portion. That table gives V, J and clone size, and the DNA gave D and trimming. The data show some 150,000 clones, about 77% seen once. Donors were ostensibly healthy at sampling, although undocumented immune exposures were probable. CDR3 size: 14 residues. CDR1 is WSHSY and CDR2 is SAAADI in the germline V gene. V gave up 5 bases and J gave up 0 bases, with 8 bases separating them.

J is TRBJ1-3 and V is TRBV10-2; TRBD1 might be the D (6 bases). The receptor's source is a woman in her 40s in good health and CMV-seronegative. Material for sequencing was PBMCs. The CDR3 here is CASSTGSSGNTIYF. CDR3 nucleotides: TGCGCCAGCAGTACAGGGTCCTCTGGAAACACCATATATTTT.